Each of the 7 T cell receptor beta chains below was sequenced from the same sample in a study of blood T cells in healthy people across ages. Sample-barcoded 5' priming and a J-beta primer mix drove a second PCR of roughly 7 to 11 cycles. TCRdb ran MiXCR on the 5' RACE reads and lists one entry per CDR3 protein. Altogether 780,000 or so distinct CDR3 sequences are present, 20% to 25% being singletons, with the ten largest covering 3% to 4%. These data also featured in a second study, about T cells of mothers and their children.

The source material was blood. These receptors came from a boy aged 5 to 17 in good health.

This chain joins TRBV3-1 and TRBJ1-4; the D gene is possibly TRBD1 (6 bases). Trimming removed 4 bases at V and 8 bases at J, with 11 bases between. Germline V CDR1 and CDR2: LGHDT, YNNKEL (reference sequence). This CDR3 contains 13 residues. CDR3 DNA: TGTGCCAGCAGCCGCGGGACAACCGAAAAACTGTTTTTT. Residues: CASSRGTTEKLFF.

This clonotype was counted at least ten times. The chain is built from TRBV29-1 and TRBJ2-7; D possibly matches TRBD1 or TRBD2 (6 bases each). Germline lookup yields CDR1 SQVTM and CDR2 ANQGSEA. V dropped 0 bases and J dropped 1 base, with 10 bases sitting between them. The CDR3 length is 14 residues. CDR3 sequence: CSVEEGGISYEQYF. CDR3 in DNA: TGCAGCGTTGAAGAGGGGGGCATATCCTACGAGCAGTACTTC.

This clonotype was counted at least ten times. The chain carries TRBV28 and TRBJ1-1; D might be TRBD1 (6 bases). Between the trimmed V and J ends, which lost 6 bases and 2 bases, there was a span of 13 bases. The CDR3 runs 14 residues. Germline loops: CDR1 MDHEN, CDR2 SYDVKM. The CDR3 here is CASSLGGANTEAFF. The CDR3 DNA reads as TGTGCCAGCAGCTTAGGGGGGGCAAACACTGAAGCTTTCTTT.

The chain has TRBV7-3 and TRBJ2-3; D is ambiguous. The germline V and J ends were trimmed by 3 bases and 5 bases, with 6 bases remaining between them. Germline-derived CDR1 and CDR2 are SGHTA and FQGTGA. The CDR3 spans 12 residues. The CDR3 DNA follows: TGTGCCAGCAGCTTCTATGGAGATACGCAGTATTTT. Translated: CASSFYGDTQYF.

Only a few counts were recorded for this clonotype. In nucleotides, the CDR3 is TGTGCCAGCAGCCCCGGGTCCTTAGGTTTGGAGCAGTACTTC. Translation: CASSPGSLGLEQYF. The chain joins TRBV3-1 to TRBJ2-7, with no clear D. Per germline, CDR1 LGHDT and CDR2 YNNKEL (reference sequence). V was pared by 4 bases and J by 7 bases, with 17 bases between. CDR3 size: 14 residues.

The J gene is TRBJ2-5, the V gene TRBV5-5; 7 nucleotides line up with TRBD2. The germline gives CDR1 SGHKS, CDR2 YYEKEE (reference sequence). J lost 3 bases, V lost 1 base, and 9 bases had no gene match. The CDR3 is made up of 16 amino acids. The CDR3 region has the DNA TGTGCCAGCAGCTTGCCGGGTTTCAGCGGGGAAGAGACCCAGTACTTC. Its protein product is CASSLPGFSGEETQYF.

CDR3 coding DNA: TGCGCCAGCAGCTTAGAATTAGGGGGATGGCAGGACACTGAAGCTTTCTTT. Encoded protein: CASSLELGGWQDTEAFF. V and J are TRBV5-1 and TRBJ1-1, with a tentative D call TRBD1 (6 bases). V was pared by 2 bases and J by 3 bases, with 20 bases between. The CDR3 consists of 17 residues. CDR1 and CDR2 (germline): SGHRS, YFSETQ.